A single sample gave rise to the 14 T cell receptor beta chains below, sequenced in a study of blood T cell repertoires in COVID-19 (dated by TCRdb to 2020 to 2022). Library generation was performed with the immunoSEQ multiplex PCR assay. TCRdb retrieved this table from immuneACCESS and kept in-frame rearrangements only. Not all clones are present; in checked studies, unresolved V genes account for under half, and no reason is known for the remainder. For this sample the table gives over 100,000 clones, of which over 80% were detected only once. Clones ranked in the top ten supply around 14% of the sample. The sequenced sample consisted of peripheral blood. The source of these receptors is a man aged 45-65 years with acute or convalescent COVID-19.

The V call is TRBV5-1, the J call TRBJ1-3; 7 bases align to TRBD1. The CDR3 runs to 15 residues. Germline V gives CDR1 SGHRS, CDR2 YFSETQ. V gave up 4 bases and J gave up 8 bases; unmatched junction bases: 12. CDR3 region: CASSGGPGGVDTIYF. Written as DNA, the CDR3 is TGCGCCAGCAGCGGGGGCCCAGGGGGTGTAGACACCATATATTTT.

J is TRBJ2-1 and V is TRBV6-5; the match to TRBD2 covers 7 bases. The V segment lost 8 bases and the J segment 8 bases; nucleotides outside the gene matches: 12. Germline V gene sequence: CDR1 MNHEY, CDR2 SVGAGI. The CDR3 length is 14 residues. For the CDR3, the DNA is TGTGCCAGCCTTCTGGCGGGAGCGGTGGATGAGCAGTTCTTC. Its protein is CASLLAGAVDEQFF.

J is TRBJ2-3 and V is TRBV19; D gene ambiguous. Germline loops: CDR1 LNHDA, CDR2 SQIVND (reference sequence). Trimming shortened V by 3 bases and J by 0 bases, and 10 bases separated the two germline ends. There are 15 residues in the CDR3. The CDR3: CASSMFSSSTDTQYF. In DNA, the CDR3 is TGTGCCAGTAGTATGTTCAGTTCTAGCACAGATACGCAGTATTTT. Drawing the rest from reference TRBV19 and TRBJ2-3, the complete variable domain is DGGITQSPKYLFRKEGQNVTLSCEQNLNHDAMYWYRQDPGQGLRLIYYSQIVNDFQKGDIAEGYSVSREKKESFPLTVTSAQKNPTAFYLCASSMFSSSTDTQYFGPGTRLTVL.

Here the CDR3 reads CASSLTLAREQYF. For the CDR3, the DNA is TGTGCCAGCAGTCTAACATTAGCGAGGGAGCAGTACTTC. The V and J genes are TRBV6-2 or TRBV6-3 and TRBJ2-7; perhaps TRBD2 as D (5 bases). CDR1 is MNHEY, CDR2 SVGEGT, per germline. V was pared by 5 bases and J by 7 bases, with 15 bases between. The CDR3 has 13 residues.

The rearrangement links TRBV6-6 to TRBJ1-5; no firm D call. V was clipped by 7 bases and J by 0 bases, with 10 bases between them. CDR3 length: 14 residues. Germline CDR1 and CDR2: MNHNY and SVGAGI (reference sequence). The CDR3 region has the DNA TGTGCCAGCACGGCGGGTTATAGCAATCAGCCCCAGCATTTT. Translating gives CASTAGYSNQPQHF.

This sequence joins TRBV14 and TRBJ1-2; TRBD1 aligns across 7 bases. This CDR3 spans 14 amino acids. The germline gives CDR1 SGHDN, CDR2 FVKESK. The V segment lost 3 bases and the J segment 8 bases; nucleotides outside the gene matches: 9. The CDR3 DNA follows: TGTGCCAGCAGCCAGAGCTACAGGGGAACGGGCTACACCTTC. Its translation: CASSQSYRGTGYTF.

The chain carries TRBV7-3 and TRBJ1-1; 8 bases align to TRBD1. CDR1 is SGHTA and CDR2 is FQGTGA in the germline V gene. V shed 2 bases, J shed 5 bases, and the junction held 13 bases outside the gene matches. CDR3 length: 17 amino acids. The CDR3 coding sequence is TGTGCCAGCAGCTTACCCCCCAGACAGGGGCGAGGGACTGAAGCTTTCTTT. Its translation: CASSLPPRQGRGTEAFF.

The J gene is TRBJ2-7, the V gene TRBV28, with unresolved D. Deletions cut 8 bases from V and 0 bases from J, with 11 bases between. CDR3 length equals 13 residues. Per germline, CDR1 MDHEN and CDR2 SYDVKM. The CDR3 spells CASLGDSSYEQYF. The DNA of the CDR3 is TGTGCCAGCCTTGGTGACTCCTCCTACGAGCAGTACTTC.

This clone came up once. The J gene is TRBJ2-3, the V gene TRBV5-6; 7 nucleotides line up with TRBD1. Germline CDR1 and CDR2: SGHDT and YYEEEE. The V and J ends lost 1 base and 1 base, in that order; junction bases with no gene match: 9. CDR3 length: 17 residues. The CDR3 is CASSLRLRQGRTDTQYF. The CDR3 DNA reads as TGTGCCAGCAGCTTGAGGCTCCGACAGGGACGCACAGATACGCAGTATTTT. Looking up the rest from reference TRBV5-6 and TRBJ2-3 gives the full variable domain: DAGVTQSPTHLIKTRGQQVTLRCSPKSGHDTVSWYQQALGQGPQFIFQYYEEEERQRGNFPDRFSGHQFPNYSSELNVNALLLGDSALYLCASSLRLRQGRTDTQYFGPGTRLTVL.

The sample holds a few counts of this clone. The V gene is TRBV3-1 (or the pseudogene TRBV3-2), the J gene TRBJ2-1; the D gene is possibly TRBD2 (6 bases). The V gene's germline CDR1 is LGHDT and CDR2 YNNKEL (reference sequence). This CDR3 comprises 15 residues. V was cut by 4 bases and J by 6 bases, with 16 bases left in between. The CDR3 loop is CASSRGRGTANEQFF. The CDR3, as DNA: TGTGCCAGCAGCCGCGGACGTGGGACTGCCAATGAGCAGTTCTTC.

This chain connects TRBV7-9 to TRBJ1-1, with D hard to call. The CDR3 has 16 amino acids. Per germline, CDR1 SEHNR and CDR2 FQNEAQ (reference sequence). V lost 5 bases and J 4 bases, leaving 20 bases between the germline ends. Written as DNA, the CDR3 is TGTGCCAGCAGCCTACTCGGACTATCCCGGGGCACTGAAGCTTTCTTT. This codes for CASSLLGLSRGTEAFF.

V is TRBV27 and J is TRBJ2-7; the match to TRBD2 covers 8 bases. Germline V gene lookup returns CDR1 MNHEY and CDR2 SMNVEV (reference sequence). J gave up 3 bases and V 4 bases, and 2 bases lay outside the gene matches. This CDR3 is 13 amino acids long. CDR3 sequence (DNA): TGTGCCAGCAGTTCCGGGACTAGCTACGAGCAGTACTTC. It encodes CASSSGTSYEQYF.

The chain combines TRBV30 with TRBJ1-2; TRBD1 aligns across 9 bases. V was pared by 4 bases and J by 4 bases, with 16 bases of the junction left unmatched. In germline, CDR1 is GTSNPN, CDR2 SVGIG (reference sequence). The CDR3 has 17 residues. Here the CDR3 reads CAWTPRDRAIRSYGYTF. In DNA form, the CDR3 reads TGTGCCTGGACCCCCCGGGACAGGGCCATCCGTTCCTATGGCTACACCTTC.

The rearrangement joins TRBV5-5 to TRBJ2-7, with TRBD1 matching over 8 bases. The CDR3 totals 14 residues. CDR1 SGHKS and CDR2 YYEKEE come from the germline V gene (reference sequence). Unmatched junction bases numbered 0, after V lost 0 bases and J lost 1 base. The CDR3 DNA sequence: TGTGCCAGCAGCTTGGGGGACAGGTCCTACGAGCAGTACTTC. Its protein product is CASSLGDRSYEQYF. Based on the CDR3 plus reference TRBV5-5 and TRBJ2-7, the full variable domain is DAGVTQSPTHLIKTRGQQVTLRCSPISGHKSVSWYQQVLGQGPQFIFQYYEKEERGRGNFPDRFSARQFPNYSSELNVNALLLGDSALYLCASSLGDRSYEQYFGPGTRLTVT.